Presented here are 22 T cell receptor beta chains from one specimen sequenced in a study of response to subunit inactivated influenza vaccine. TCRdb reanalysed the RT-PCR reads using MiXCR and keeps one entry per CDR3 protein. The sample contains about 480,000 distinct CDR3 sequences, about 25% of which appear only once. Sequenced material: CD4+ T cells sorted from PBMCs, taken roughly 5 days after vaccination. These receptors were taken from a man aged 50 or older who received an inactivated influenza vaccine.

This clonotype was found a few times. CDR3 region: CAIRVNTEAFF. CDR3 bases: TGTGCCATCAGGGTGAACACTGAAGCTTTCTTT. J is TRBJ1-1 and V is TRBV10-3; D not resolved. Germline-derived CDR1 and CDR2 are ENHRY and SYGVKD. Trimming took 6 bases from V and 0 from J, leaving 2 bases between them. The CDR3 runs to 11 residues.

This clonotype has just a few counts. The J gene is TRBJ2-1, the V gene TRBV5-1, with TRBD2 matching over 7 bases. J lost 5 bases, V lost 4 bases, and 9 bases had no gene match. The CDR3 has 15 amino acids. Germline V lookup: CDR1 SGHRS, CDR2 YFSETQ. CDR3 in DNA: TGCGCCAGCAGCCCCCTGGCGGGAGTCAACAATGAGCAGTTCTTC. This codes for CASSPLAGVNNEQFF.

Only a few counts were recorded for this clonotype. The chain recombines TRBV20-1 with TRBJ2-3; 7 nucleotides line up with TRBD2. Trimming removed 0 bases from V and 2 bases from J; junction bases left unmatched: 8. CDR3 size: 16 residues. Germline values: CDR1 DFQATT, CDR2 SNEGSKA (reference sequence). CDR3 nucleotides: TGCAGTGCTAGAGATCTCGCTAGCGGATACACAGATACGCAGTATTTT. Encoded protein: CSARDLASGYTDTQYF.

This chain joins TRBV20-1 and TRBJ2-7; possibly TRBD1 or TRBD2 for D (5 bases each). CDR1 and CDR2 from the germline V gene are DFQATT and SNEGSKA (reference sequence). CDR3 length equals 15 residues. V was clipped by 5 bases and J by 5 bases, with 22 bases between them. CDR3 nucleotide sequence: TGCAGTGCTTACAAAGCCGGGGCAGGAAAACACGAGCAGTACTTC. Amino acid sequence: CSAYKAGAGKHEQYF.

This clonotype occurred a few times. V and J are TRBV20-1 and TRBJ1-5; D might be TRBD1 (5 bases). Germline CDR1 reads DFQATT; CDR2 reads SNEGSKA (reference sequence). The CDR3 is 14 amino acids. The V end lost 3 bases, the J end lost 5 bases, and 14 bases lay between the germline ends. CDR3 DNA: TGCAGTGCTAGCTTCCAGGGACGGGATCAGCCCCAGCATTTT. As protein: CSASFQGRDQPQHF.

The chain uses TRBV20-1 and TRBJ2-1; TRBD2 agrees at 10 bases. This CDR3 is built from 13 residues. Germline V lookup: CDR1 DFQATT, CDR2 SNEGSKA (reference sequence). J gave up 6 bases and V 5 bases, and 4 bases lay outside the gene matches. CDR3 loop: CSAASGGGNEQFF. As DNA, the CDR3 is TGCAGTGCTGCTAGCGGGGGCGGCAATGAGCAGTTCTTC.

This clonotype was counted a few times. The J gene is TRBJ2-5, the V gene TRBV5-1; 7 positions match TRBD1. The CDR3 extends over 15 amino acids. The germline V gene encodes CDR1 SGHRS and CDR2 YFSETQ. With 4 bases clipped from V and 2 bases from J, the junction kept 8 bases outside the gene matches. CDR3 DNA sequence: TGCGCCAGCAGCCAGACCGGGACAGTACAAGAGACCCAGTACTTC. It specifies CASSQTGTVQETQYF.

V is TRBV20-1 and J is TRBJ1-5; the match to TRBD1 covers 9 bases. J lost 1 base, V lost 3 bases, and 7 bases had no gene match. This CDR3 has 16 amino acids. Per the germline V gene, CDR1 is DFQATT and CDR2 is SNEGSKA (reference sequence). CDR3 bases: TGCAGTGCTAGTAGGCTTGGGACAGGGAGCAATCAGCCCCAGCATTTT. Translation gives CSASRLGTGSNQPQHF.

A few counts support this clonotype. V and J are TRBV29-1 and TRBJ1-2; the match to TRBD1 covers 10 bases. This CDR3 comprises 12 residues. Germline V lookup: CDR1 SQVTM, CDR2 ANQGSEA. Trimming took 6 bases from V and 4 from J; bases not matched to a gene: 2. CDR3 in amino acids: CSVRDRGYGYTF. The CDR3 DNA sequence: TGCAGCGTCCGGGACAGGGGCTATGGCTACACCTTC.

Concerning this clonotype: A much larger clone lies a single base off, so this may be a read error. The rearrangement uses TRBV5-1 and TRBJ2-1, with D unresolved. Trimming took off 0 bases at V and 5 bases at J, with 6 bases between the two ends. The germline gives CDR1 SGHRS, CDR2 YFSETQ. CDR3 size: 13 residues. The CDR3 is CASSLDRNNEQFF. In DNA, the CDR3 is TGCGCCAGCAGCTTGGACAGAAACAATGAGCAGTTCTTC.

In nucleotides, the CDR3 is TGTGCCAGCAGTTACTCGACGCGCGGACAGGGACTCACAGATACGCAGTATTTT. The encoded protein is CASSYSTRGQGLTDTQYF. The V and J genes are TRBV6-2 or TRBV6-3 and TRBJ2-3, with 8 nucleotides matching TRBD1. V was pared by 0 bases and J by 2 bases, with 10 bases of the junction left unmatched. Germline V gene lookup returns CDR1 MNHEY and CDR2 SVGEGT. The CDR3 extends over 18 amino acids.

This clonotype has ten or more counts. This rearrangement joins TRBV5-1 to TRBJ1-2, with 8 bases lining up with TRBD1. Trimming at V came to 4 bases and at J to 6 bases, leaving 8 bases not matched to a gene. The CDR3 runs to 14 residues. Germline CDR1 SGHRS, CDR2 YFSETQ. CDR3 region: CASSRNGQGHGYTF. CDR3 DNA sequence: TGCGCCAGCAGCCGAAACGGACAGGGTCATGGCTACACCTTC.

This rearrangement joins TRBV7-2 to TRBJ2-5, with unresolved D. The germline gives CDR1 SGHTA, CDR2 FQGNSA. Trimming pared 1 base from V and 4 bases from J, leaving 10 bases between. There are 14 residues in the CDR3. CDR3 in DNA: TGTGCCAGCAGCTTAGAGAGGTGGGGAGAGACCCAGTACTTC. Amino acids: CASSLERWGETQYF.

This clonotype occurred a few times. The rearrangement links TRBV5-1 to TRBJ2-1; the D is unclear. From germline, CDR1 is SGHRS and CDR2 YFSETQ. V was pared by 1 base and J by 0 bases, with 11 bases between. CDR3 length equals 16 residues. The CDR3 bases are TGCGCCAGCAGCTTGTTGCAGGCGAGCTCCTACAATGAGCAGTTCTTC. Protein sequence: CASSLLQASSYNEQFF.

The chain employs TRBV12-3 or TRBV12-4 and TRBJ1-4; 7 bases match TRBD1. This CDR3 has 13 amino acids. J lost 6 bases, V lost 5 bases, and 3 bases had no gene match. The CDR3 loop reads CASSGQVDEKLFF. CDR3 DNA sequence: TGTGCCAGCAGTGGACAGGTTGATGAAAAACTGTTTTTT.

In this sample, this clonotype turned up a few times. The V call is TRBV29-1, the J call TRBJ2-5; 9 bases map to TRBD1. The CDR3 has 12 amino acids. J lost 7 bases, V lost 4 bases, and 4 bases had no gene match. Per the germline V gene, CDR1 is SQVTM and CDR2 is ANQGSEA. CDR3 amino acids: CSVGDRVGTQYF. The DNA for the CDR3 is TGCAGCGTTGGGGACAGGGTAGGGACCCAGTACTTC.

V is TRBV29-1 and J is TRBJ1-5, with D perhaps TRBD1 (6 bases). The CDR3 is 13 residues long. Trimming took 1 base from V and 4 from J, leaving 8 bases between them. Germline assignment: CDR1 SQVTM and CDR2 ANQGSEA. The CDR3 sequence is CSVEVDRNQPQHF. The CDR3 DNA reads as TGCAGCGTTGAAGTAGACAGGAATCAGCCCCAGCATTTT.

In this sample, this clonotype turned up many times. The genes are TRBV12-3 or TRBV12-4 and TRBJ2-2; 9 nucleotides align to TRBD1. The V gene end was trimmed by 10 bases and the J gene end by 5 bases; junction bases not matched to a gene: 8. The CDR3 consists of 14 residues. The CDR3 nucleotides are TGTGCCACCAGCCGGACAGGGGTAACCGGGGAGCTGTTTTTT. This codes for CATSRTGVTGELFF.

The V and J genes are TRBV2 and TRBJ2-1; the D is unclear. The V end was cut by 8 bases, the J end by 0 bases, with 11 bases between. The CDR3 is made up of 14 amino acids. In germline, CDR1 is SNHLY, CDR2 FYNNEI. The CDR3 DNA follows: TGTGCCAGCCAGTTCCGCTTCTCCTACAATGAGCAGTTCTTC. Translating gives CASQFRFSYNEQFF. Filled out from reference TRBV2 and TRBJ2-1, the complete variable domain reads EPEVTQTPSHQVTQMGQEVILRCVPISNHLYFYWYRQILGQKVEFLVSFYNNEISEKSEIFDDQFSVERPDGSNFTLKIRSTKLEDSAMYFCASQFRFSYNEQFFGPGTRLTVL.

This clonotype came up many times. The chain employs TRBV9 and TRBJ2-5, with D unclear. V lost 0 bases and J lost 0, with 6 bases in between. The CDR3 contains 14 residues. Germline loops: CDR1 SGDLS, CDR2 YYNGEE. The CDR3 region is CASSVGTDQETQYF. CDR3 sequence (DNA): TGTGCCAGCAGCGTAGGCACAGACCAAGAGACCCAGTACTTC.

The sample holds many counts of this clonotype. The J gene is TRBJ2-2, the V gene TRBV11-2; D unclear. CDR1 and CDR2 (germline): SGHAT, FQNNGV. The CDR3 spans 14 residues. Trimming cost V 2 bases and J 5 bases, with 9 bases left between them. CDR3 bases: TGTGCCAGCAGCTTAAACGCAGGAACCGGGGAGCTGTTTTTT. Its protein is CASSLNAGTGELFF.

The rearrangement joins TRBV6-2 or TRBV6-3 to TRBJ1-5; D uncertain. The CDR3 loop spans 12 amino acids. CDR1 is MNHEY and CDR2 is SVGEGT in the germline V gene. V dropped 2 bases and J dropped 9 bases, with 8 bases sitting between them. DNA of the CDR3: TGTGCCAGCAGTTACAAGGGTCGGCCCCAGCATTTT. It yields the protein CASSYKGRPQHF.